This is a list of T cell receptor beta chains from one sample in a study of STAT5B mutations in CD4+ large granular lymphocyte leukemia. Produced via immunoSEQ multiplex PCR; TCRdb's table is partial and in-frame only. This sample has 38,000 or so clones, with 85% found just once. Sequenced sample: CD4+ T cells from blood buffy coats. The receptors shown here come from a human donor in good health. CDR3s include the opening cysteine and the closing phenylalanine or tryptophan. A D gene is named only where the DNA matches it firmly. Only part of the rows carry a size: once, few, many, or a class if the clone is expanded.

V gene: TRBV9; D gene: -; J gene: TRBJ2-7; clone size: few; CDR3 protein: CASSVSPQHEQYF; CDR3 DNA: TGTGCCAGCAGCGTATCCCCCCAGCACGAGCAGTACTTC
V gene: TRBV2; D gene: -; J gene: TRBJ1-5; clone size: few; CDR3 protein: CASSEGRAWQPQHF; CDR3 DNA: TGTGCCAGCAGTGAAGGAAGGGCTTGGCAGCCCCAGCATTTT
V gene: TRBV5-1; D gene: TRBD1; J gene: TRBJ1-4; clone size: -; CDR3 protein: CASSQQGGEKLFF; CDR3 DNA: TGCGCCAGCAGTCAACAGGGGGGTGAAAAACTGTTTTTT
V gene: TRBV4-2; D gene: -; J gene: TRBJ1-1; clone size: -; CDR3 protein: CASSRILRDTGTEAFF; CDR3 DNA: TGTGCCAGCAGCCGAATCCTCAGGGATACGGGCACTGAAGCTTTCTTT
V gene: TRBV5-1; D gene: TRBD2; J gene: TRBJ2-3; clone size: -; CDR3 protein: CASSSLAGGGDTQYF; CDR3 DNA: TGCGCCAGCAGTTCTCTAGCGGGAGGGGGAGATACGCAGTATTTT
V gene: TRBV28; D gene: -; J gene: TRBJ1-5; clone size: -; CDR3 protein: CASSLNRASNQPQHF; CDR3 DNA: TGTGCCAGCAGCCTCAACAGGGCTAGCAATCAGCCCCAGCATTTT
V gene: TRBV12-5; D gene: TRBD1; J gene: TRBJ2-7; clone size: -; CDR3 protein: CASGLVRGQGTSYEQYF; CDR3 DNA: TGTGCTAGTGGTTTGGTAAGGGGGCAGGGTACATCCTACGAGCAGTACTTC
V gene: TRBV4-1; D gene: TRBD1; J gene: TRBJ2-7; clone size: -; CDR3 protein: CASSQDLLGQGIPYEQYF; CDR3 DNA: TGCGCCAGCAGCCAAGATCTTTTGGGACAGGGGATCCCCTACGAGCAGTACTTC
V gene: TRBV28; D gene: -; J gene: TRBJ1-2; clone size: -; CDR3 protein: CASSLLGGYGYTF; CDR3 DNA: TGTGCCAGCAGTTTATTAGGGGGCTATGGCTACACCTTC
V gene: TRBV19; D gene: TRBD1; J gene: TRBJ1-2; clone size: -; CDR3 protein: CASTTGAGYTF; CDR3 DNA: TGTGCCAGTACGACAGGGGCTGGCTACACCTTC
V gene: TRBV4-1; D gene: -; J gene: TRBJ1-4; clone size: -; CDR3 protein: CASSLSEGWGNEKLFF; CDR3 DNA: TGCGCCAGCAGTCTGAGCGAGGGGTGGGGTAATGAAAAACTGTTTTTT
V gene: TRBV28; D gene: -; J gene: TRBJ2-7; clone size: once; CDR3 protein: CASSLDDPGRQYF; CDR3 DNA: TGTGCCAGCAGTTTGGACGACCCCGGACGGCAGTACTTC
V gene: TRBV27; D gene: -; J gene: TRBJ1-2; clone size: -; CDR3 protein: CASSLSGGSYGYTF; CDR3 DNA: TGTGCCAGCAGTTTATCAGGGGGAAGCTATGGCTACACCTTC
V gene: TRBV19; D gene: TRBD1; J gene: TRBJ1-4; clone size: -; CDR3 protein: CASKRPGQGNEKLFF; CDR3 DNA: TGTGCCAGTAAACGACCGGGACAGGGGAATGAAAAACTGTTTTTT
V gene: TRBV5-1; D gene: TRBD2; J gene: TRBJ2-3; clone size: -; CDR3 protein: CASSSGPGTSGGARTDTQYF; CDR3 DNA: TGCGCCAGCAGCAGCGGTCCCGGGACTAGCGGGGGGGCCAGGACAGATACGCAGTATTTT
V gene: TRBV27; D gene: -; J gene: TRBJ2-3; clone size: -; CDR3 protein: CASSLGGTDTQYF; CDR3 DNA: TGTGCCAGCAGTTTAGGGGGCACAGATACGCAGTATTTT